The sequence of this T cell receptor (beta chain) was determined in a study of T cells in Graves' hyperthyroidism and ophthalmopathy. Notes on the study in general: Model output signaled ophthalmopathy a median 6.5 months ahead of onset.

This clonotype was observed many times. Its matching antigen is unknown. RNA transcripts yielded amplified TCR beta CDR3 regions. A first-round RT-PCR of the TCR CDR3 used the HTBI primer set. TCRdb used MiXCR to reprocess the multiplex PCR reads, holding one entry per CDR3 protein. The table lists fewer than 350,000 distinct CDR3 sequences, roughly 13% of them singletons. The CDR3 runs 16 residues. Trimming at V came to 6 bases and at J to 0 bases, leaving 2 bases not matched to a gene. The germline V gene encodes CDR1 SNHLY and CDR2 FYNNEI. This clonotype was sampled from a woman aged 40 to 50 with Graves' hyperthyroidism. The sample was blood. This rearrangement joins TRBV2 to TRBJ2-2; 12 bases are shared with TRBD2. The CDR3 loop reads CASSWTSGTNTGELFF. CDR3 nucleotide sequence: TGTGCCAGCAGCTGGACTAGCGGGACGAACACCGGGGAGCTGTTTTTT.